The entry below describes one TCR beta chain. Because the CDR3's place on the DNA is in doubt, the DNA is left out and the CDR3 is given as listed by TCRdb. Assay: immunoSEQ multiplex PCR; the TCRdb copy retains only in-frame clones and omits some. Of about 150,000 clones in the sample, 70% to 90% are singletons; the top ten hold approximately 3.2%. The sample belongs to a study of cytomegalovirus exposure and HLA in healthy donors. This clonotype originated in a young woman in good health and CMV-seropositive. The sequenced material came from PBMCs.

This CDR3 reads CASSFGTGSARGTF. J is TRBJ1-2 and V is TRBV28; the D call in the table, TRBD1, was not verified against the DNA. Both ends counted, the CDR3 spans 14 residues. Germline lookup yields CDR1 MDHEN and CDR2 SYDVKM.